What follows are 19 T cell receptor beta chains derived from one specimen sequenced in a study of ipilimumab plus nivolumab after autologous stem cell transplantation. Here immunoSEQ multiplex PCR was the method, and the copy in TCRdb shows in-frame clones only, minus some. Of some 5,000 clones listed, under 80% are singletons. This specimen was PBMCs, taken in a trial of ipilimumab plus nivolumab as post-transplant consolidation. Receptors were obtained from a male donor with multiple myeloma.

This chain connects TRBV6-5 to TRBJ2-5; maybe TRBD2 (6 bases). V was shortened by 9 bases and J by 2 bases, with 13 bases between the two germline ends. The CDR3 has 13 residues. Germline assignment: CDR1 MNHEY and CDR2 SVGAGI. The CDR3 spells CASRVEGQETQYF. The CDR3 DNA reads TGTGCCAGTAGGGTGGAGGGTCAAGAGACCCAGTACTTC.

The table lists this clone with a few counts. This chain links TRBV30 with TRBJ1-2, with D perhaps matching TRBD1 (6 bases). Germline values: CDR1 GTSNPN, CDR2 SVGIG (reference sequence). The CDR3 is 13 amino acids. Between the trimmed V and J ends, which lost 3 bases and 3 bases, there was a span of 11 bases. CDR3 nucleotides: TGTGCCTGGAGCGAGGGGGGGTACTATGGCTACACCTTC. The encoded protein is CAWSEGGYYGYTF.

The chain links TRBV10-3 to TRBJ2-7; perhaps TRBD2 as D (6 bases). Germline lookup yields CDR1 ENHRY and CDR2 SYGVKD. Trimming removed 3 bases at V and 0 bases at J, with 9 bases between. The CDR3 is made up of 14 amino acids. The CDR3 is CAISDGGGSYEQYF. The DNA for the CDR3 is TGTGCCATCAGTGATGGGGGAGGCTCCTACGAGCAGTACTTC.

The CDR3 bases are TGTGCCAGTAGCACTAGCGGGGGGGCAGATACGCAGTATTTT. Its protein is CASSTSGGADTQYF. The chain is built from TRBV19 and TRBJ2-3; 13 bases fit TRBD2. The ends lost 6 bases at V and 4 bases at J; junction bases unmatched: 1. The CDR3 extends over 14 amino acids. Germline CDR1 reads LNHDA; CDR2 reads SQIVND (reference sequence).

The chain employs TRBV27 and TRBJ1-4, with D unclear. This CDR3 is built from 13 residues. V was pared by 4 bases and J by 8 bases, with 11 bases between. Germline V gene sequence: CDR1 MNHEY, CDR2 SMNVEV (reference sequence). The CDR3, as DNA: TGTGCCAGCAGTTCCCGGACGGGAGAAAAACTGTTTTTT. Translated: CASSSRTGEKLFF.

The V and J genes are TRBV11-2 and TRBJ2-5; 11 bases map to TRBD2. This CDR3 contains 15 residues. Germline V gives CDR1 SGHAT, CDR2 FQNNGV. J lost 2 bases, V lost 7 bases, and 6 bases had no gene match. The CDR3 DNA follows: TGTGCCAGCACCCTAGCGGGGGGATCTCAAGAGACCCAGTACTTC. This encodes CASTLAGGSQETQYF.

This chain connects TRBV7-9 to TRBJ2-5, with 7 bases lining up with TRBD2. The CDR3 totals 16 residues. V lost 1 base to trimming and J lost 5 bases; unmatched junction nucleotides: 10. Germline lookup yields CDR1 SEHNR and CDR2 FQNEAQ (reference sequence). In nucleotides, the CDR3 is TGTGCCAGCAGCTTAGGGGGCTTGCGGGGGTTTGAGACCCAGTACTTC. This translates into CASSLGGLRGFETQYF.

In its sample, this clone ranks as large (0.1 to 1%). This chain connects TRBV4-1 to TRBJ1-2; D is ambiguous. The CDR3 spans 15 residues. Trimming took off 0 bases at V and 2 bases at J, with 10 bases between the two ends. Germline values: CDR1 MGHRA, CDR2 YSYEKL. The CDR3 reads CASSQDFTANYGYTF. DNA of the CDR3: TGCGCCAGCAGCCAAGATTTTACGGCAAACTATGGCTACACCTTC.

V gene TRBV27 combines with J gene TRBJ2-1; D not resolved. From germline, CDR1 is MNHEY and CDR2 SMNVEV (reference sequence). Trimming removed 7 bases at V and 10 bases at J, with 20 bases between. This CDR3 is built from 14 residues. In DNA, the CDR3 is TGTGCCAGCACCTCCGGGCCCAACGGATGGGAGCAGTTCTTC. This encodes CASTSGPNGWEQFF.

The rearrangement links TRBV7-9 to TRBJ1-2, with a possible D match to TRBD1 (5 bases). Per germline, CDR1 SEHNR and CDR2 FQNEAQ (reference sequence). The CDR3 covers 16 residues. V lost 1 base and J 0 bases, leaving 12 bases between the germline ends. DNA of the CDR3: TGTGCCAGCAGCTTAGAATATGGCAGGGCTAACTATGGCTACACCTTC. Translating gives CASSLEYGRANYGYTF.

The chain combines TRBV7-9 with TRBJ2-1; the match to TRBD2 covers 7 bases. The CDR3 consists of 15 residues. The trim removed 4 bases at V and 4 bases at J, leaving 7 bases unmatched. Germline loops: CDR1 SEHNR, CDR2 FQNEAQ (reference sequence). CDR3 in amino acids: CASSSIGGGYNEQFF. CDR3 in DNA: TGTGCCAGCAGCTCCATCGGCGGGGGTTACAATGAGCAGTTCTTC.

The chain couples TRBV5-1 to TRBJ1-2, with D possibly being TRBD1 (5 bases). Trimming shortened V by 1 base and J by 8 bases, and 9 bases separated the two germline ends. The V gene's germline CDR1 is SGHRS and CDR2 YFSETQ. The CDR3 spans 12 residues. The CDR3 protein is CASSLSGDGYTF. The DNA for the CDR3 is TGCGCCAGCAGCTTGTCCGGGGACGGCTACACCTTC.

This rearrangement joins TRBV6-5 to TRBJ1-1; D remains ambiguous. The CDR3 has 13 residues. The V end lost 3 bases, the J end lost 8 bases, and 13 bases lay between the germline ends. Germline V gene lookup returns CDR1 MNHEY and CDR2 SVGAGI. Here the CDR3 reads CASSYHSRSEAFF. DNA of the CDR3: TGTGCCAGCAGTTATCATTCTAGGTCCGAAGCTTTCTTT.

The chain employs TRBV28 and TRBJ1-5, with D possibly matching TRBD1 (5 bases). The CDR3 covers 13 residues. The germline V and J ends were trimmed by 6 bases and 5 bases, with 11 bases remaining between them. Germline V gene data show CDR1 as MDHEN and CDR2 as SYDVKM. The CDR3 region has the DNA TGTGCCAGCAGGACGGGGGGACATCAGCCCCAGCATTTT. Translated, it gives CASRTGGHQPQHF. The full variable domain, completed using reference TRBV28 and TRBJ1-5, is DVKVTQSSRYLVKRTGEKVFLECVQDMDHENMFWYRQDPGLGLRLIYFSYDVKMKEKGDIPEGYSVSREKKERFSLILESASTNQTSMYLCASRTGGHQPQHFGDGTRLSIL.

The chain is built from TRBV13 and TRBJ1-1; perhaps TRBD1 as D (5 bases). From germline, CDR1 is PRHDT and CDR2 FYEKMQ (reference sequence). This CDR3 contains 11 residues. V lost 4 bases, J lost 8 bases, and 8 bases lay in between. CDR3 bases: TGTGCCAGCAGCTACTCAGGGGAAGCTTTCTTT. Translating it yields CASSYSGEAFF.

The chain joins TRBV19 to TRBJ1-2; a weak D match, TRBD1 (5 bases). CDR3 size: 11 residues. Germline values: CDR1 LNHDA, CDR2 SQIVND (reference sequence). This CDR3 is CAGKGTGGYTF. The CDR3 nucleotides read TGTGCAGGCAAGGGGACTGGTGGCTACACCTTC.

The chain combines TRBV9 with TRBJ2-1; D remains unclear. There are 15 residues in the CDR3. Germline V lookup: CDR1 SGDLS, CDR2 YYNGEE. Trimming stripped 4 bases from V and 5 bases from J, with 16 bases between. This CDR3 reads CASSPTATTDNEQFF. CDR3 sequence (DNA): TGTGCCAGCAGCCCGACGGCCACAACGGACAATGAGCAGTTCTTC.

This chain joins TRBV7-8 and TRBJ1-2; D gene uncertain. V was pared by 0 bases and J by 4 bases, with 6 bases between. CDR3 size: 13 residues. Germline CDR1 is SGHVS and CDR2 is FQNEAQ. CDR3 sequence reads: CASSLASFYGYTF. The CDR3 DNA sequence: TGTGCCAGCAGCTTAGCGAGCTTCTATGGCTACACCTTC.

The chain combines TRBV6-4 with TRBJ2-3, with D unclear. Germline values: CDR1 MRHNA, CDR2 SNTAGT. V lost 4 bases and J 2 bases, leaving 7 bases between the germline ends. The CDR3 is 13 residues long. Here the CDR3 reads CASSGEYTDTQYF. The CDR3 coding sequence is TGTGCCAGCAGTGGCGAATACACAGATACGCAGTATTTT.